This is a list of T cell receptor beta chains from one sample in a study of T cells and Merkel cell carcinoma outcomes. Using immunoSEQ multiplex PCR, the repertoire was profiled, and TCRdb retains in-frame clones only, with some absent. The repertoire includes 320 or so clones, about 93% of them detected once, and 7% to 8% sits in the top ten. The sample consisted of tumor tissue from Merkel cell carcinoma. The source of these receptors is a human donor with Merkel cell carcinoma. Each CDR3 is given with its conserved first and last residue. Each record gives: CDR3 DNA, CDR3 protein, D gene, clone size, V gene, CDR3 length, J gene. A D gene is named only where the DNA matches it firmly. The size entry is marked missing in some rows and otherwise reads once, few, many or a size class.

cdr3_nt: TGCAGCGGCCGACCGAGCTCTGGAAACACCATATATTTT; cdr3_aa: CSGRPSSGNTIYF; d_call: .; clone_size: .; v_call: TRBV29-1; cdr3_length: 13; j_call: TRBJ1-3
cdr3_nt: TGTGCTAGCAGCTTAGTAGCTGGCGCGAACACCGGGGAGCTGTTTTTT; cdr3_aa: CASSLVAGANTGELFF; d_call: .; clone_size: .; v_call: TRBV7-2; cdr3_length: 16; j_call: TRBJ2-2
cdr3_nt: TGTGCCAGCAGCGAAGCCGGGACCTTAATCGATGAGCAGTTCTTC; cdr3_aa: CASSEAGTLIDEQFF; d_call: .; clone_size: .; v_call: TRBV7-3; cdr3_length: 15; j_call: TRBJ2-1
cdr3_nt: TGTGCCTGGAGTGTTCAAGAGACCCAGTACTTC; cdr3_aa: CAWSVQETQYF; d_call: .; clone_size: .; v_call: TRBV30; cdr3_length: 11; j_call: TRBJ2-5
cdr3_nt: TGCGCCAGCAGTGAGTCTCTAGCGGGGTTCACAGATACGCAGTATTTT; cdr3_aa: CASSESLAGFTDTQYF; d_call: TRBD2; clone_size: once; v_call: TRBV10-2; cdr3_length: 16; j_call: TRBJ2-3
cdr3_nt: TGTGCTAGTAGTTTAAACTCAGTCTACGAGCAGTACTTC; cdr3_aa: CASSLNSVYEQYF; d_call: .; clone_size: .; v_call: TRBV27; cdr3_length: 13; j_call: TRBJ2-7
cdr3_nt: TGTGCCTGGAGTAGGCTAGGAGGGGGTAATGAGCAGTTCTTC; cdr3_aa: CAWSRLGGGNEQFF; d_call: .; clone_size: .; v_call: TRBV30; cdr3_length: 14; j_call: TRBJ2-1
cdr3_nt: TGTGCCAGCAGTAAAGTGAACACTGAAGCTTTCTTT; cdr3_aa: CASSKVNTEAFF; d_call: .; clone_size: .; v_call: TRBV6-5; cdr3_length: 12; j_call: TRBJ1-1
cdr3_nt: TGTGCCAGCAGTGAAGCGCTTCGCGGACTAGCGGGAGACCATGAGCAGTTCTTC; cdr3_aa: CASSEALRGLAGDHEQFF; d_call: TRBD2; clone_size: .; v_call: TRBV2; cdr3_length: 18; j_call: TRBJ2-1
cdr3_nt: TGTGCCAGCAGTTTCGGCGGCCACTACGAGCAGTACTTC; cdr3_aa: CASSFGGHYEQYF; d_call: .; clone_size: .; v_call: TRBV27; cdr3_length: 13; j_call: TRBJ2-7
cdr3_nt: TGTGCCAGCAGTTTATTTCTGGACAATGAGCAGTTCTTC; cdr3_aa: CASSLFLDNEQFF; d_call: .; clone_size: .; v_call: TRBV28; cdr3_length: 13; j_call: TRBJ2-1
cdr3_nt: TGTGCCAGCAGCCAAAGTGGGCTCCAAGAGATCCAGTACTTC; cdr3_aa: CASSQSGLQEIQYF; d_call: .; clone_size: .; v_call: TRBV9; cdr3_length: 14; j_call: TRBJ2-5
cdr3_nt: TGTGCCAGCAGCTTTGCCGGGACATTCTACGAGCAGTACTTC; cdr3_aa: CASSFAGTFYEQYF; d_call: .; clone_size: .; v_call: TRBV11-2; cdr3_length: 14; j_call: TRBJ2-7
cdr3_nt: TGTGCCAGCAGCCAAGAGCGGGAGGTAGGCTACGAGCAGTACTTC; cdr3_aa: CASSQEREVGYEQYF; d_call: TRBD2; clone_size: .; v_call: TRBV4-2; cdr3_length: 15; j_call: TRBJ2-7
cdr3_nt: TGTGCCAGCAGCTTCCCCGTCTCTGGAAACACCATATATTTT; cdr3_aa: CASSFPVSGNTIYF; d_call: .; clone_size: .; v_call: TRBV7-9; cdr3_length: 14; j_call: TRBJ1-3
cdr3_nt: TGTGCCACCAGCAGAGATGAACGGGAGCAGTACTTC; cdr3_aa: CATSRDEREQYF; d_call: .; clone_size: .; v_call: TRBV15; cdr3_length: 12; j_call: TRBJ2-7
cdr3_nt: TGTGCCAGCAGCGTAGATGGAGATCCTAACTATGGCTACACCTTC; cdr3_aa: CASSVDGDPNYGYTF; d_call: .; clone_size: .; v_call: TRBV9; cdr3_length: 15; j_call: TRBJ1-2
cdr3_nt: TGTGCCAGCAGCTTTAACAGGGAGACCGGGGAGCTGTTTTTT; cdr3_aa: CASSFNRETGELFF; d_call: .; clone_size: .; v_call: TRBV7-2; cdr3_length: 14; j_call: TRBJ2-2
cdr3_nt: TGTGCCAGCGGACGACAGTCGTGGGAGCAGTACTTC; cdr3_aa: CASGRQSWEQYF; d_call: .; clone_size: once; v_call: TRBV27; cdr3_length: 12; j_call: TRBJ2-7
cdr3_nt: TGTGCCAGCAGCCAAGAGAACTATGGCTACACCTTC; cdr3_aa: CASSQENYGYTF; d_call: .; clone_size: .; v_call: TRBV4-2; cdr3_length: 12; j_call: TRBJ1-2
cdr3_nt: TGTGCCAGCAGCTTATGTTGGGAACCGGAGAAGAACACTGAAGCTTTCTTT; cdr3_aa: CASSLCWEPEKNTEAFF; d_call: .; clone_size: .; v_call: TRBV7-3; cdr3_length: 17; j_call: TRBJ1-1
cdr3_nt: TGTGCCAGCAGCTCCAGCGGGAGCGCGGGCGAGACCCAGTACTTC; cdr3_aa: CASSSSGSAGETQYF; d_call: TRBD2; clone_size: .; v_call: TRBV7-2; cdr3_length: 15; j_call: TRBJ2-5
cdr3_nt: TGTGCCAGCAGCCAGGAACCCCTAGCGGGAGCCTACAATGAGCAGTTCTTC; cdr3_aa: CASSQEPLAGAYNEQFF; d_call: TRBD2; clone_size: .; v_call: TRBV4-2; cdr3_length: 17; j_call: TRBJ2-1
cdr3_nt: TGTGTCATCAATCCCGGTGTCGGACTAGCGGGCAATGAGCAGTTCTTC; cdr3_aa: CVINPGVGLAGNEQFF; d_call: TRBD2; clone_size: once; v_call: TRBV10-3; cdr3_length: 16; j_call: TRBJ2-1
cdr3_nt: TGTGCCTGGAGTGTCCATCGACAGCACCCGGGCAATGAGCAGTTCTTC; cdr3_aa: CAWSVHRQHPGNEQFF; d_call: .; clone_size: .; v_call: TRBV30; cdr3_length: 16; j_call: TRBJ2-1
cdr3_nt: TGTGCCAGCTCACTAGACAGAACTGAAAAACTGTTTTTT; cdr3_aa: CASSLDRTEKLFF; d_call: .; clone_size: .; v_call: TRBV18; cdr3_length: 13; j_call: TRBJ1-4
cdr3_nt: TGTGCCAGCAGCTTAAGGCAGTCCTACGAGCAGTACTTC; cdr3_aa: CASSLRQSYEQYF; d_call: .; clone_size: once; v_call: TRBV5-5; cdr3_length: 13; j_call: TRBJ2-7
cdr3_nt: TGCGCCAGCAGCCAAGGACAGGGACCCAATCAGCCCCAGCATTTT; cdr3_aa: CASSQGQGPNQPQHF; d_call: TRBD1; clone_size: .; v_call: TRBV4-1; cdr3_length: 15; j_call: TRBJ1-5
cdr3_nt: TGTGCCAGCAGTTGGGGGGACACCGGGGAGCTGTTTTTT; cdr3_aa: CASSWGDTGELFF; d_call: .; clone_size: .; v_call: TRBV27; cdr3_length: 13; j_call: TRBJ2-2
cdr3_nt: TGTGCCAGCAGCTACCTACAGGAGTCCCAAGAGACCCAGTACTTC; cdr3_aa: CASSYLQESQETQYF; d_call: .; clone_size: .; v_call: TRBV13; cdr3_length: 15; j_call: TRBJ2-5
cdr3_nt: TGTGCCAGCAGCGTAGCAGACTACAATGAGCAGTTCTTC; cdr3_aa: CASSVADYNEQFF; d_call: .; clone_size: .; v_call: TRBV9; cdr3_length: 13; j_call: TRBJ2-1
cdr3_nt: TGTGCCAGCAGTCCCGGGACTAGCGGCTACGAGCAGTACTTC; cdr3_aa: CASSPGTSGYEQYF; d_call: TRBD2; clone_size: .; v_call: TRBV27; cdr3_length: 14; j_call: TRBJ2-7
cdr3_nt: TGTGCCAGCAGCTTAGGGCAGTCCGAGCAGTATTTC; cdr3_aa: CASSLGQSEQYF; d_call: .; clone_size: .; v_call: TRBV11-2; cdr3_length: 12; j_call: TRBJ2-7
cdr3_nt: TGTGCCAGCAGTTACCGGGGACGGGAGTGGGATACGCAGTATTTT; cdr3_aa: CASSYRGREWDTQYF; d_call: .; clone_size: .; v_call: TRBV6-5; cdr3_length: 15; j_call: TRBJ2-3
cdr3_nt: TGTGCCAGCAGCTTAGCCTTGTGGGGGAACACTGAAGCTTTCTTT; cdr3_aa: CASSLALWGNTEAFF; d_call: .; clone_size: .; v_call: TRBV11-3; cdr3_length: 15; j_call: TRBJ1-1
cdr3_nt: TGCAGCGTTGAAGACTTGGGACGGAACTATGGCTACACCTTC; cdr3_aa: CSVEDLGRNYGYTF; d_call: .; clone_size: .; v_call: TRBV29-1; cdr3_length: 14; j_call: TRBJ1-2
cdr3_nt: TGTGCCAGCAGTCACCTAGCGGGTAACTCCTACGAGCAGTACTTC; cdr3_aa: CASSHLAGNSYEQYF; d_call: TRBD2; clone_size: .; v_call: TRBV27; cdr3_length: 15; j_call: TRBJ2-7
cdr3_nt: TGTGCCAGCAGTCAACCACGGACTAGCGGGAGGGCATTGGGCTACGAGCAGTACTTC; cdr3_aa: CASSQPRTSGRALGYEQYF; d_call: TRBD2; clone_size: .; v_call: TRBV28; cdr3_length: 19; j_call: TRBJ2-7
cdr3_nt: TGTGCCAGCAGCCCAGGGACAGGACTACATGAGCAGTTCTTC; cdr3_aa: CASSPGTGLHEQFF; d_call: TRBD1; clone_size: .; v_call: TRBV11-2; cdr3_length: 14; j_call: TRBJ2-1
cdr3_nt: TGCAACGCTGCGGGACAGTTTAATGAAAAACTGTTTTTT; cdr3_aa: CNAAGQFNEKLFF; d_call: TRBD1; clone_size: .; v_call: TRBV29-1; cdr3_length: 13; j_call: TRBJ1-4
cdr3_nt: TGTGCCAACAGCTTAGGGAACACTGAAGCTTTCTTT; cdr3_aa: CANSLGNTEAFF; d_call: .; clone_size: .; v_call: TRBV11-1; cdr3_length: 12; j_call: TRBJ1-1
cdr3_nt: TGTGCCAGCAGCGTAGTGATCAGGAGCTCCTACAATGAGCAGTTCTTC; cdr3_aa: CASSVVIRSSYNEQFF; d_call: .; clone_size: .; v_call: TRBV9; cdr3_length: 16; j_call: TRBJ2-1
cdr3_nt: TGTGCCAGCAGCTCGAGTGAGACCCAGTACTTC; cdr3_aa: CASSSSETQYF; d_call: .; clone_size: .; v_call: TRBV7-2; cdr3_length: 11; j_call: TRBJ2-5
cdr3_nt: TGTGCCCCAAGAAGCTCCTACGAGCAGTACTTC; cdr3_aa: CAPRSSYEQYF; d_call: .; clone_size: .; v_call: TRBV28; cdr3_length: 11; j_call: TRBJ2-7
cdr3_nt: TGCGCCAGCAGCCAAGACGCAGGAACTGGGGCCAACGTCCTGACTTTC; cdr3_aa: CASSQDAGTGANVLTF; d_call: .; clone_size: once; v_call: TRBV4-1; cdr3_length: 16; j_call: TRBJ2-6
cdr3_nt: TGTGCCAGCAATACCGAGCGGGTACAGGTCTTATTATTC; cdr3_aa: CASNTERVQVLLF; d_call: .; clone_size: .; v_call: TRBV2; cdr3_length: 13; j_call: TRBJ1-2
cdr3_nt: TGTGCCAGCAGCCAGGGAGCAGGAGATACGCAGTATTTT; cdr3_aa: CASSQGAGDTQYF; d_call: .; clone_size: .; v_call: TRBV11-2; cdr3_length: 13; j_call: TRBJ2-3
cdr3_nt: TGTGCCAGCAGCCAACCCTCAGCGGACACCGGGGAGCTGTTTTTT; cdr3_aa: CASSQPSADTGELFF; d_call: .; clone_size: .; v_call: TRBV4-2; cdr3_length: 15; j_call: TRBJ2-2
cdr3_nt: TGCGCCAGCAGCTTGGCCTTAATAGCAGGAAACGGCTACAATGAGCAGTTCTTC; cdr3_aa: CASSLALIAGNGYNEQFF; d_call: .; clone_size: once; v_call: TRBV5-1; cdr3_length: 18; j_call: TRBJ2-1
cdr3_nt: TGTGCCAGCAGTGCTACGACAGGTGGAGTTGAAGCTTTCTTT; cdr3_aa: CASSATTGGVEAFF; d_call: .; clone_size: .; v_call: TRBV6-1; cdr3_length: 14; j_call: TRBJ1-1
cdr3_nt: TGTGCCAGCAGCCCGAGGGGACAGCGAGAGACCCAGTACTTC; cdr3_aa: CASSPRGQRETQYF; d_call: TRBD1; clone_size: .; v_call: TRBV9; cdr3_length: 14; j_call: TRBJ2-5
cdr3_nt: TGTGCCAGCAGCGTCTCCGGGTACACTGAAGCTTTCTTT; cdr3_aa: CASSVSGYTEAFF; d_call: .; clone_size: .; v_call: TRBV9; cdr3_length: 13; j_call: TRBJ1-1
cdr3_nt: TGTGCCAGCAGCCCCGGGGGGGGGAACTCCTACGAGCAGTACTTC; cdr3_aa: CASSPGGGNSYEQYF; d_call: TRBD2; clone_size: .; v_call: TRBV11-2; cdr3_length: 15; j_call: TRBJ2-7
cdr3_nt: TGTGCCAGCAGTGAAAAAGGGGTCAGGAGCGACACTGAAGCTTTCTTT; cdr3_aa: CASSEKGVRSDTEAFF; d_call: .; clone_size: once; v_call: TRBV6-1; cdr3_length: 16; j_call: TRBJ1-1